This TCR beta chain was identified during a study of shared clonotypes between healthy human individuals. Study-level information: There were three CD4 naive, three CD4 memory, two CD8 naive and one CD8 memory plates per donor. General observations from the study: In having few donors, the study represented limited genetic and exposure-history diversity.

Once extracted for a subset, genomic DNA was divided evenly among several immunoSEQ plates. The data were produced by immunoSEQ multiplex PCR, yet TCRdb's version contains in-frame clones alone and is incomplete. The data contain millions of clones, just over 90% of them singletons. The CDR3 is 16 amino acids. Germline V lookup: CDR1 SGHNT, CDR2 YYREEE (reference sequence). The V gene end was trimmed by 4 bases and the J gene end by 4 bases; junction bases not matched to a gene: 10. Naive CD8 populations comprised CD45RO-negative cells positively selected for CCR7, excluding terminally differentiated effector memory CD45RA+ cells. With regard to this clone: The antigen remains unidentified.

The sample consisted of naive CD8+ T cells from PBMCs. This TCR was recovered from a man between 18 and 35 years old in good health. Some clones in this sample may be carry-over from other donors' samples. V gene TRBV5-4 combines with J gene TRBJ1-4, with 7 bases fitting TRBD1. The CDR3 protein is CASSPHDREGNEKLFF. In DNA, the CDR3 is TGTGCCAGCAGCCCGCATGACAGGGAGGGTAATGAAAAACTGTTTTTT.